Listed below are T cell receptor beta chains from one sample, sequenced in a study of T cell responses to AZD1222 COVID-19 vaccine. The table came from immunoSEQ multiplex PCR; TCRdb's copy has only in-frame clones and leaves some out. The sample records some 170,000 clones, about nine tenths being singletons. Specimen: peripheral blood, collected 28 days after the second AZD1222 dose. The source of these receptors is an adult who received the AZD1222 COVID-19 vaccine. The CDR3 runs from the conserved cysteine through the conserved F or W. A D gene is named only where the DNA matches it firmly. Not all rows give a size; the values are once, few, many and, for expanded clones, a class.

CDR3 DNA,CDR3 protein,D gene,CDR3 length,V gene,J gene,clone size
TGTGCCAGCAGCTTTCCTACAGCTGGCGGCACAGATACGCAGTATTTT,CASSFPTAGGTDTQYF,NA,16,TRBV7-9,TRBJ2-3,NA
TGCGCCAGCAGCCAAGACGAATCGGCTGCAACTAATGAAAAACTGTTTTTT,CASSQDESAATNEKLFF,NA,17,TRBV4-1,TRBJ1-4,NA
TGTGCCAGCAGTCGTACTCTGGGCACCTCCTATAATTCACCCCTCCACTTT,CASSRTLGTSYNSPLHF,NA,17,TRBV6-6,TRBJ1-6,NA
TGTGCCAGCAGTCCTAGACTAGTAGAGACCCAGTACTTC,CASSPRLVETQYF,NA,13,TRBV6-5,TRBJ2-5,NA
TGTGCCAGCAGCCTTTACCCCGGGACAGGGGGAGTCTCCTACGAGCAGTACTTC,CASSLYPGTGGVSYEQYF,NA,18,TRBV21-1,TRBJ2-7,NA
TGTGCCAGCAGCCCCCATATAGCCGGGGAGCTGTTTTTT,CASSPHIAGELFF,NA,13,TRBV7-3,TRBJ2-2,once
TGTGCCAGCTCACCAGACAGGATCCTGCGCTCTGGGGCCAACGTCCTGACTTTC,CASSPDRILRSGANVLTF,NA,18,TRBV18,TRBJ2-6,NA
TGCAGCGTTGAGACGGGCTGGGGAAGATCCTACGAGCAGTACTTC,CSVETGWGRSYEQYF,NA,15,TRBV29-1,TRBJ2-7,NA
TGCGCCAGCAGCCAAGCCGCCCAGGGCGGGAACGGGGAGCTGTTTTTT,CASSQAAQGGNGELFF,NA,16,TRBV4-1,TRBJ2-2,NA
TGTGCCAGCAGTGCGGGACAGTTCTCTGGAAACACCATATATTTT,CASSAGQFSGNTIYF,TRBD1,15,TRBV2,TRBJ1-3,NA
TGTGCCAGCTCACCACCCAACAGGGTTATGAACACTGAAGCTTTCTTT,CASSPPNRVMNTEAFF,NA,16,TRBV18,TRBJ1-1,NA
TGTGCCATCAGTGACTCGGGACAGGGGTCGGTTGAGCAGTTCTTC,CAISDSGQGSVEQFF,TRBD1,15,TRBV10-3,TRBJ2-1,few
TGTGCCAGCAGTTATTGGGGACAGGGGGGCAATCAGCCCCAGCATTTT,CASSYWGQGGNQPQHF,TRBD1,16,TRBV6-2/TRBV6-3,TRBJ1-5,NA
TGCGCCAGCAGCCCCGGGACTCCCACCTACGAGCAGTACTTC,CASSPGTPTYEQYF,NA,14,TRBV5-1,TRBJ2-7,NA
TGTGCCAGCAGTTTAGGGGGCGCTGAAGCTTTCTTT,CASSLGGAEAFF,NA,12,TRBV27,TRBJ1-1,NA
TGTGCCAGCTCAACTCGGGGTACGACCTACGAGCAGTACTTC,CASSTRGTTYEQYF,NA,14,TRBV18,TRBJ2-7,once
TGTGCCTGGATTCCCTGGGGAAGGACAGAAGAAGCTTTCTTT,CAWIPWGRTEEAFF,NA,14,TRBV30,TRBJ1-1,NA
TGCGCCAGCAGCTTTTCGACTAGCGGGAGTGGAAATGAGCAGTTCTTC,CASSFSTSGSGNEQFF,TRBD2,16,TRBV5-1,TRBJ2-1,NA
TGTGCCAGCTCACCCCGGACTGAAGCTTTCTTT,CASSPRTEAFF,NA,11,TRBV18,TRBJ1-1,NA
TGTGCCAGCAGCCGACAGCGAGGGGGAACTGAAGCTTTCTTT,CASSRQRGGTEAFF,NA,14,TRBV3-1/TRBV3-2,TRBJ1-1,once
TGTGCCAGCAGCTTAGCGCGCGGGGCGCGGTACTATGGCTACACCTTC,CASSLARGARYYGYTF,NA,16,TRBV7-2,TRBJ1-2,NA
TGCGCCAGCAGCTTAGAACCCGCGGGGGATGGTGAAGCTTTCTTT,CASSLEPAGDGEAFF,NA,15,TRBV5-1,TRBJ1-1,NA
TGTGCCAGCACAGGGACCGCCCTGAACACTGAAGCTTTCTTT,CASTGTALNTEAFF,NA,14,TRBV2,TRBJ1-1,NA
TGCGCCAGCAGCTTGGGAGAGGGACTCAACTCGAATCAGCCCCAGCATTTT,CASSLGEGLNSNQPQHF,NA,17,TRBV5-1,TRBJ1-5,NA
TGTGCCAGTTCCCCACAATTGGGGACAGGGATATTGGATGGCTACACCTTC,CASSPQLGTGILDGYTF,TRBD1,17,TRBV19,TRBJ1-2,NA
TGTGCCAGCAGCACCCAGGGACAAGTGAAGAACACTGAAGCTTTCTTT,CASSTQGQVKNTEAFF,NA,16,TRBV5-4,TRBJ1-1,NA
TGTGCCAGTAGAACAGGCAGTCGAGCTAATGAAAAACTGTTTTTT,CASRTGSRANEKLFF,NA,15,TRBV19,TRBJ1-4,NA
TGTGCCACCAGTGATCCTACTGGGCCCGTATCAGATACGCAGTATTTT,CATSDPTGPVSDTQYF,NA,16,TRBV24-1,TRBJ2-3,NA
TGTGCCAGCAGGGCCGGGACCGGGTCCTACGAGCAGTACTTC,CASRAGTGSYEQYF,NA,14,TRBV6-5,TRBJ2-7,NA
TGCGCCAGCAGCTTATTAACGACAGGGCTGAAAATCTACGAGCAGTACTTC,CASSLLTTGLKIYEQYF,TRBD1,17,TRBV5-1,TRBJ2-7,NA
TGTGCCAGCAGAAACTGGAACACTGAAGCTTTCTTT,CASRNWNTEAFF,NA,12,TRBV27,TRBJ1-1,NA
TGTGCCAGTAGTCTCCAACGACAGGGAACTGAAGCTTTCTTT,CASSLQRQGTEAFF,TRBD1,14,TRBV19,TRBJ1-1,NA